What follows are 27 T cell receptor beta chains derived from one specimen sequenced in a study of T and B cells in COVID-19 patients (TCRdb year 2020). Sequenced on an Illumina MiSeq. TRB rearrangements were amplified by multiplex PCR with BIOMED2 TRB-A/B primer pools. TCRdb applied fastp at Q25 and MiXCR to the public reads, then kept only in-frame beta chains. Every distinct CDR3 protein forms one entry, paired with its most common genes and DNA. The sample has 8,500 to 10,000 distinct CDR3 sequences on record, 31% of them singletons. 22% of the sample is in the top ten clones. TRB repertoires were amplified from approximately 250-500 ng of genomic DNA extracted from blood. The sequencing sample was made of blood. All receptors derive from a human donor who had recovered from COVID-19.

V usage is TRBV7-9 and J usage is TRBJ2-5; D call uncertain. V was trimmed by 0 bases and J by 5 bases, leaving 13 bases between them. CDR1 SEHNR and CDR2 FQNEAQ come from the germline V gene (reference sequence). There are 15 residues in the CDR3. The CDR3 is CASSLARVFQETQYF. In DNA form, the CDR3 reads TGTGCCAGCAGCTTAGCGCGAGTCTTCCAGGAGACCCAGTACTTC.

This clonotype was detected only a few times. The chain joins TRBV15 to TRBJ1-5, with no clear D. Germline CDR1 and CDR2: LNHNV and YYDKDF (reference sequence). The CDR3 spans 14 residues. V dropped 5 bases and J dropped 3 bases, with 11 bases sitting between them. This CDR3 is CATSQDRINQPQHF. CDR3 sequence (DNA): TGTGCCACCAGCCAGGACCGTATCAATCAGCCCCAGCATTTT.

This clonotype appeared a few times. The chain carries TRBV27 and TRBJ1-2; the D gene is possibly TRBD1 (6 bases). CDR1 is MNHEY, CDR2 SMNVEV, per germline (reference sequence). This CDR3 is 14 amino acids long. V was trimmed by 5 bases and J by 4 bases, leaving 14 bases between them. The CDR3 sequence: CASSRTASIYGYTF. The CDR3 DNA reads as TGTGCCAGCAGTAGGACAGCCTCTATCTATGGCTACACCTTC.

This clonotype has more than one count but fewer than ten. The J gene is TRBJ2-1, the V gene TRBV5-1; 15 bases line up with TRBD2. The trim removed 3 bases at V and 8 bases at J, leaving 6 bases unmatched. Germline loops: CDR1 SGHRS, CDR2 YFSETQ. This CDR3 has 16 amino acids. Here the CDR3 reads CASSWTSGGVNDEQFF. The CDR3 nucleotides are TGCGCCAGCAGCTGGACTAGCGGGGGGGTCAACGATGAGCAGTTCTTC.

The chain couples TRBV4-2 to TRBJ2-1; 12 bases map to TRBD2. The CDR3 has 16 amino acids. Germline V CDR1 and CDR2: LGHNA, YNFKEQ. V gave up 3 bases and J gave up 4 bases; unmatched junction bases: 4. CDR3 nucleotide sequence: TGTGCCAGCAGCCAGATAGGGACTAGCGGGTACAATGAGCAGTTCTTC. It translates to CASSQIGTSGYNEQFF.

The rearrangement joins TRBV27 to TRBJ2-1; 13 bases line up with TRBD2. CDR3 length equals 17 residues. The germline CDR1 and CDR2 sequences are MNHEY and SMNVEV (reference sequence). V dropped 5 bases and J dropped 0; count of bases not matched to a gene: 4. The CDR3 nucleotides are TGTGCCAGCAGTCCGGGGACTAGCGGGATCTCCTACAATGAGCAGTTCTTC. This encodes CASSPGTSGISYNEQFF.

CDR3 sequence (DNA): TGCAGTCCCATTCCAGGCGGTACGCCAACCAGCCCCCAGCATTTT. It encodes CSPIPGGTPTSPQHF. The chain combines TRBV20-1 with TRBJ1-5; no reliable D call. The CDR3 length is 15 residues. In germline, CDR1 is DFQATT, CDR2 SNEGSKA (reference sequence). V was pared by 8 bases and J by 10 bases, with 27 bases between.

With respect to this clonotype: Compared with germline, one end of the junction differs, possibly owing to a read error. The chain links TRBV5-5 to TRBJ2-2; no reliable D call. CDR1 is SGHKS, CDR2 YYEKEE, per germline (reference sequence). CDR3 length equals 14 residues. The CDR3 loop reads CASSLVVNTGELFF. The CDR3, as DNA: TGCGCCAGCAGCCTGGTGGTGAACACCGGGGAGCTGTTTTTT.

In its sample, this clonotype was seen a few times. The chain combines TRBV18 with TRBJ1-1; no firm D call. V lost 1 base and J lost 3, with 6 bases in between. The CDR3 runs 13 residues. Per the germline V gene, CDR1 is KGHSH and CDR2 is LQKENI. The CDR3 nucleotides read TGTGCCAGCTCACCACTTTTGGACACTGAAGCTTTCTTT. Its protein product is CASSPLLDTEAFF.

By proportion, this clonotype is medium-sized. The chain links TRBV27 to TRBJ2-1; possibly TRBD2 for D (7 bases). Germline-derived CDR1 and CDR2 are MNHEY and SMNVEV (reference sequence). The CDR3 covers 15 residues. V gave up 6 bases and J gave up 10 bases, with 22 bases separating them. CDR3 region: CASSFLGRGGGEQFF. For the CDR3, the DNA is TGTGCCAGCAGCTTCCTGGGGAGGGGGGGTGGAGAGCAGTTCTTC.

The chain joins TRBV6-2 or TRBV6-3 to TRBJ1-2; D not certain. The CDR3 spans 14 residues. Germline V gene sequence: CDR1 MNHEY, CDR2 SVGEGT. The V gene lost 6 bases and the J gene lost 8 bases, with 19 bases spanning the gap. Here the CDR3 reads CASSLDGPTLGYTF. CDR3 nucleotide sequence: TGTGCCAGCAGCTTAGATGGCCCTACGCTGGGCTACACCTTC.

The CDR3: CASSYDVPDRGSYEQYF. As DNA, the CDR3 is TGTGCCAGCAGTTACGACGTCCCGGACAGGGGGTCCTACGAGCAGTACTTC. The chain employs TRBV6-5 and TRBJ2-7; 10 nucleotides align to TRBD1. This CDR3 has 17 residues. Germline V CDR1 and CDR2: MNHEY, SVGAGI. Trimming removed 2 bases from V and 1 base from J; junction bases left unmatched: 8.

In regard to this clonotype: The junction differs from germline at one of its ends, possibly a read error. The V call is TRBV19, the J call TRBJ1-1; the match to TRBD1 covers 11 bases. Germline values: CDR1 LNHDA, CDR2 SQIVND (reference sequence). This CDR3 comprises 15 residues. In DNA form, the CDR3 reads TGTGCCAGTACCGATGGACAGGGGGCCAACACTCAAGCTTTCTTT. This encodes CASTDGQGANTQAFF.

The chain recombines TRBV7-9 with TRBJ1-4; D possibly corresponds to TRBD1 (5 bases). V shed 3 bases and J shed 8 bases, with 16 bases lying between them. CDR3 size: 15 residues. Germline V gene data show CDR1 as SEHNR and CDR2 as FQNEAQ (reference sequence). The DNA of the CDR3 is TGTGCCAGCAGCTTTGTTGTGGGGCCCTCAGAAAAACTGTTTTTT. It yields the protein CASSFVVGPSEKLFF.

By its share, this clonotype is medium-sized. The chain is built from TRBV27 and TRBJ2-3; D possibly uses TRBD1 or TRBD2 (5 bases each). Germline assignment: CDR1 MNHEY and CDR2 SMNVEV (reference sequence). This CDR3 has 15 amino acids. The V end was cut by 2 bases, the J end by 5 bases, with 14 bases between. As DNA, the CDR3 is TGTGCCAGCAGTTTAAGGGGCAGGGAGCTAGATACGCAGTATTTT. This codes for CASSLRGRELDTQYF.

The chain carries TRBV5-1 and TRBJ2-2, with TRBD1 matching 10 bases. The CDR3 runs 15 residues. Looked up from germline, CDR1 is SGHRS and CDR2 is YFSETQ. V shed 7 bases and J 5 bases; nucleotides not matched to a gene: 8. The CDR3 spells CASRTGTGETGELFF. The CDR3 DNA follows: TGCGCCAGCCGAACCGGGACAGGGGAAACCGGGGAGCTGTTTTTT.

This rearrangement joins TRBV20-1 to TRBJ2-5; 8 bases match TRBD2. Germline V gives CDR1 DFQATT, CDR2 SNEGSKA (reference sequence). Trimming cost V 6 bases and J 3 bases; bases outside gene matches: 9. CDR3 length: 14 residues. The CDR3 DNA reads as TGCAGTGCCCCAAACGGGGGGGCGAAAGAGACCCAGTACTTC. It encodes CSAPNGGAKETQYF.

The rearrangement joins TRBV6-5 to TRBJ2-5; D call uncertain. V dropped 0 bases and J dropped 1 base, with 12 bases sitting between them. The CDR3 contains 16 residues. Germline CDR1 is MNHEY and CDR2 is SVGAGI. CDR3 protein: CASSYSSRTPQETQYF. CDR3 in DNA: TGTGCCAGCAGTTACTCGAGTAGGACGCCCCAAGAGACCCAGTACTTC.

This clonotype showed up just once. Given a much more abundant clone one base away, this may be a read error. The CDR3 coding sequence is TGTGCCGGTAGTATCAATTTTGACAGGTTGAACACTGAAGCTTTCTTT. Translating it yields CAGSINFDRLNTEAFF. The rearrangement links TRBV19 to TRBJ1-1; D may be TRBD1 (6 bases). The CDR3 has 16 residues. Germline assignment: CDR1 LNHDA and CDR2 SQIVND (reference sequence). Combining the CDR3 with reference TRBV19 and TRBJ1-1 gives the whole variable domain DGGITQSPKYLFRKEGQNVTLSCEQNLNHDAMYWYRQDPGQGLRLIYYSQIVNDFQKGDIAEGYSVSREKKESFPLTVTSAQKNPTAFYLCAGSINFDRLNTEAFFGQGTRLTVV.

The chain has TRBV4-3 and TRBJ2-2; unclear D gene. The ends were cut back, 0 bases at V and 4 bases at J, with 12 bases in the middle. Germline V gene data show CDR1 as LGHNA and CDR2 as YSLEER. This CDR3 contains 16 residues. CDR3 protein: CASSQDPRSGTGELFF. CDR3 DNA: TGCGCCAGCAGCCAAGATCCTAGGTCTGGCACCGGGGAGCTGTTTTTT.

The chain uses TRBV12-3 or TRBV12-4 and TRBJ1-1; no definite D call. The CDR3 covers 14 residues. With 3 bases removed from V and 0 bases from J, the gap between germline ends came to 8 bases. The CDR3 nucleotides read TGTGCCAGCAGTTTGGCGAGTATGAACACTGAAGCTTTCTTT. This sequence encodes CASSLASMNTEAFF.

V gene TRBV12-3 or TRBV12-4 combines with J gene TRBJ1-2, with 8 positions matching TRBD1. This CDR3 comprises 13 residues. V lost 5 bases, J lost 6 bases, and 5 bases stayed unmatched. DNA of the CDR3: TGTGCCAGCAGTGGACAGGGTCGGAATGGCTACACCTTC. It yields the protein CASSGQGRNGYTF.

This clonotype has more than one count but fewer than ten. The chain combines TRBV27 with TRBJ1-1; tentative D call: TRBD1 (6 bases). V lost 2 bases, J lost 0 bases, and 10 bases lay in between. This CDR3 spans 15 amino acids. Germline CDR1 is MNHEY and CDR2 is SMNVEV (reference sequence). CDR3 nucleotide sequence: TGTGCCAGCAGTTTAGGGGGGGCCATGAACACTGAAGCTTTCTTT. Protein: CASSLGGAMNTEAFF.

The chain links TRBV6-1 to TRBJ1-3, with 9 bases aligning to TRBD1. The CDR3 is made up of 18 amino acids. The junction had 25 bases not matched to a gene; V was cut back by 11 bases and J by 8 bases. Germline-derived CDR1 and CDR2 are MNHNS and SASEGT. Here the CDR3 reads CASSSAIPSWDRDYTIYF. In nucleotides, the CDR3 is TGTGCCTCCAGCAGTGCGATTCCCAGTTGGGACAGGGACTACACCATATATTTT.

This clonotype was seen a handful of times. This chain uses TRBV7-2 with TRBJ2-1; D possibly corresponds to TRBD1 (6 bases). This CDR3 comprises 14 residues. Between the trimmed V and J ends, which lost 5 bases and 3 bases, there was a span of 11 bases. In germline, CDR1 is SGHTA, CDR2 FQGNSA. The CDR3 bases are TGTGCCAGCAGCCAGGACAGCCTCTACAATGAGCAGTTCTTC. Amino acids: CASSQDSLYNEQFF.

The chain employs TRBV7-4 and TRBJ1-5; possible D gene TRBD1, 5 bases. This CDR3 has 14 residues. Germline V gene data show CDR1 as SGHVT and CDR2 as SQSDAQ. The V and J ends lost 2 bases and 3 bases respectively, with 8 bases between them. CDR3 protein: CASSLRGLNQPQHF. In nucleotides, the CDR3 is TGTGCCAGCAGCTTAAGGGGTCTCAATCAGCCCCAGCATTTT.

The J gene is TRBJ2-4, the V gene TRBV21-1; the listed D gene, TRBD2, was not tested against the DNA. TRBV21-1 is a pseudogene locus. The CDR3 loop spans 17 amino acids. In nucleotides, the CDR3 is TGTGCCAGCAGCAAAGAAGAGGCCCTCACAGCCAAAAACATTCAGTACTTC. It codes for CASSKEEALTAKNIQYF.